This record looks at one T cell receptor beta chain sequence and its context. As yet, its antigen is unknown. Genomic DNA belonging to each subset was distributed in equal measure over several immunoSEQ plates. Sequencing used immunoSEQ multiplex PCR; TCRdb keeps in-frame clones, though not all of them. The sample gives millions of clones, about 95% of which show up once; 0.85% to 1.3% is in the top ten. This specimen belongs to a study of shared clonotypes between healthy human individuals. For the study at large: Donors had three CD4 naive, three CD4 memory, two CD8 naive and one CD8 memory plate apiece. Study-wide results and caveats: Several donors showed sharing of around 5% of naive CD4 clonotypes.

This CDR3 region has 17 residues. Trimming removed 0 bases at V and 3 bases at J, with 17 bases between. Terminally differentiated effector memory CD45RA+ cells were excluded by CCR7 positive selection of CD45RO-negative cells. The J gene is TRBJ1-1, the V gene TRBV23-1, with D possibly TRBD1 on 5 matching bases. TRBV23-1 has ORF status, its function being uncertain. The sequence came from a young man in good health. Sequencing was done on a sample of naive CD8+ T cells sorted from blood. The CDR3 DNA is TGCGCCAGCAGTCAATCAGGGTTCTCAGGGCGATACACTGAAGCTTTCTTT. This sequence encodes CASSQSGFSGRYTEAFF.